One sample yielded the 24 T cell receptor beta chains listed below, sequenced in a study of cytomegalovirus exposure and HLA in healthy donors. It was with 60 Vbeta and 13 Jbeta primers that the PCR ran. Generated by immunoSEQ multiplex PCR, the TCRdb table keeps only in-frame clones and is missing some. The sample includes under 200,000 clones, around 84% of them seen just once. Sequenced sample: PBMCs. Receptors were obtained from a man aged 45 to 65 in good health and CMV-seropositive.

V and J are TRBV27 and TRBJ1-1, with 9 nucleotides matching TRBD1. CDR3 length: 17 amino acids. The junction had 19 bases not matched to a gene; V was cut back by 11 bases and J by 3 bases. Germline CDR1 is MNHEY and CDR2 is SMNVEV (reference sequence). The CDR3 protein is CAAGPDRGVVSYTEAFF. The DNA for the CDR3 is TGTGCCGCAGGGCCAGACAGGGGGGTCGTTTCCTACACTGAAGCTTTCTTT.

The chain uses TRBV6-5 and TRBJ1-5, with D possibly TRBD1 on 6 matching bases. Germline CDR1 is MNHEY and CDR2 is SVGAGI. The V end lost 5 bases, the J end lost 1 base, and 12 bases lay between the germline ends. CDR3 length equals 15 residues. CDR3 protein: CASSRNRESNQPQHF. CDR3 DNA sequence: TGTGCCAGCAGTCGTAACAGGGAGAGCAATCAGCCCCAGCATTTT.

The chain joins TRBV18 to TRBJ2-1, with 8 bases matching TRBD1. The junction had 7 bases not matched to a gene; V was cut back by 5 bases and J by 4 bases. The CDR3 contains 15 residues. The germline gives CDR1 KGHSH, CDR2 LQKENI. DNA of the CDR3: TGTGCCAGCTCATCCGGGACAGGCTTATACAATGAGCAGTTCTTC. Protein product: CASSSGTGLYNEQFF.

This clone was seen a single time. The V call is TRBV18, the J call TRBJ1-1; TRBD1 matches at 8 bases. The CDR3 is made up of 13 amino acids. Germline V gene lookup returns CDR1 KGHSH and CDR2 LQKENI. V shed 6 bases, J shed 2 bases, and the junction held 2 bases outside the gene matches. Written as DNA, the CDR3 is TGTGCCAGCTCTGGACAGGGAAACACTGAAGCTTTCTTT. Translating it yields CASSGQGNTEAFF.

The rearrangement joins TRBV2 to TRBJ2-5; D not certain. The CDR3 runs 11 residues. The germline gives CDR1 SNHLY, CDR2 FYNNEI. V lost 5 bases to trimming and J lost 3 bases, with 4 bases between them. Here the CDR3 reads CASSIKETQYF. CDR3 sequence (DNA): TGTGCCAGCAGTATCAAAGAGACCCAGTACTTC.

The chain has TRBV5-5 and TRBJ2-5, with D maybe TRBD2 (6 bases). V dropped 4 bases and J dropped 1 base, with 11 bases sitting between them. This CDR3 contains 14 residues. Germline-derived CDR1 and CDR2 are SGHKS and YYEKEE (reference sequence). The CDR3 DNA sequence: TGTGCCAGCAGCGTCGGAGGGCCCCAAGAGACCCAGTACTTC. Its translation: CASSVGGPQETQYF.

The chain uses TRBV5-1 and TRBJ1-4, with D possibly being TRBD1 (5 bases). The CDR3 is 16 amino acids. V lost 0 bases to trimming and J lost 4 bases, with 13 bases between them. Germline CDR1 and CDR2: SGHRS and YFSETQ. The CDR3 sequence is CASSLAQGSLNEKLFF. The CDR3 DNA reads TGCGCCAGCAGCTTGGCTCAGGGTAGCCTTAATGAAAAACTGTTTTTT.

This sequence joins TRBV19 and TRBJ1-6; D gene uncertain. Germline values: CDR1 LNHDA, CDR2 SQIVND (reference sequence). Deletions cut 6 bases from V and 7 bases from J, with 13 bases between. The CDR3 runs 14 residues. The CDR3 region is CASRVQSRNSPLHF. The CDR3 DNA sequence: TGTGCCAGTAGGGTCCAAAGCCGCAATTCACCCCTCCACTTT. Variable domain in full (rest from reference TRBV19 and TRBJ1-6): DGGITQSPKYLFRKEGQNVTLSCEQNLNHDAMYWYRQDPGQGLRLIYYSQIVNDFQKGDIAEGYSVSREKKESFPLTVTSAQKNPTAFYLCASRVQSRNSPLHFGNGTRLTVT.

This chain joins TRBV7-9 and TRBJ1-4; 7 bases are a match to TRBD1. The CDR3 runs 13 residues. CDR1 and CDR2 from the germline V gene are SEHNR and FQNEAQ (reference sequence). J was trimmed by 4 bases and V by 9 bases; bases with no gene match: 5. The CDR3 DNA reads as TGTGCCAGTGGGACAGCTTATAATGAAAAACTGTTTTTT. It translates to CASGTAYNEKLFF.

The chain recombines TRBV11-3 with TRBJ1-2; D ambiguous. Germline V gene lookup returns CDR1 SGHNT and CDR2 YENEEA. The V and J ends lost 5 bases and 1 base respectively, with 14 bases between them. This CDR3 is 15 amino acids long. CDR3 protein: CASSPAHSLNYGYTF. CDR3 in DNA: TGTGCCAGCAGCCCCGCACATTCCCTTAACTATGGCTACACCTTC.

The rearrangement uses TRBV6-6 and TRBJ1-2; D possibly corresponds to TRBD1 (5 bases). Trimming removed 0 bases from V and 4 bases from J, with 12 bases in between. Germline values: CDR1 MNHNY, CDR2 SVGAGI (reference sequence). The CDR3 contains 15 residues. The CDR3 here is CASSYSGGTSYGYTF. The CDR3 bases are TGTGCCAGCAGTTACTCGGGGGGGACCAGCTATGGCTACACCTTC.

V is TRBV18 and J is TRBJ1-2; 7 bases align to TRBD1. The CDR3 totals 14 residues. Germline V gene lookup returns CDR1 KGHSH and CDR2 LQKENI. Trimming at V came to 1 base and at J to 3 bases, leaving 2 bases not matched to a gene. This CDR3 is CASSPQGADYGYTF. CDR3 DNA: TGTGCCAGCTCACCACAGGGGGCTGACTATGGCTACACCTTC.

The chain is built from TRBV28 and TRBJ2-2, with unresolved D. Looked up from germline, CDR1 is MDHEN and CDR2 is SYDVKM. The CDR3 runs to 13 residues. Trimming took 2 bases from V and 6 from J, leaving 7 bases between them. The CDR3 sequence is CASSLLGSGELFF. The DNA of the CDR3 is TGTGCCAGCAGTTTACTAGGCTCCGGGGAGCTGTTTTTT.

This chain links TRBV9 with TRBJ2-5; TRBD1 is a possible D gene (6 bases). The CDR3 covers 15 residues. The V gene lost 2 bases and the J gene lost 2 bases, with 13 bases spanning the gap. The germline gives CDR1 SGDLS, CDR2 YYNGEE. As DNA, the CDR3 is TGTGCCAGCAGCGTCATGGACAGCCGTCAAGAGACCCAGTACTTC. It specifies CASSVMDSRQETQYF.

This sequence joins TRBV29-1 and TRBJ2-3; 9 positions match TRBD1. Trimming removed 7 bases from V and 0 bases from J; junction bases left unmatched: 2. This CDR3 contains 13 residues. From germline, CDR1 is SQVTM and CDR2 ANQGSEA. This CDR3 reads CSGGTGSTDTQYF. In nucleotides, the CDR3 is TGCAGCGGTGGGACAGGGAGCACAGATACGCAGTATTTT.

This clone showed up just once. The chain joins TRBV14 to TRBJ1-4, with D possibly matching TRBD1 (5 bases). Germline CDR1 SGHDN, CDR2 FVKESK. CDR3 size: 14 residues. V was cut by 4 bases and J by 7 bases, with 13 bases left in between. The CDR3 DNA reads TGTGCCAGCAGCCTTCGACAGTCAGCTGAAAAACTGTTTTTT. It yields the protein CASSLRQSAEKLFF.

The rearrangement uses TRBV10-1 and TRBJ2-3; TRBD2 matches at 7 bases. Germline V gene data show CDR1 as WNHNN and CDR2 as SYGVQD (reference sequence). Trimming cost V 3 bases and J 5 bases; bases outside gene matches: 2. The CDR3 consists of 13 residues. CDR3 sequence (DNA): TGCGCCAGCAGTGATGGCGGGAGAGATACGCAGTATTTT. Protein: CASSDGGRDTQYF.

The chain links TRBV12-5 to TRBJ1-2, with 7 bases lining up with TRBD1. CDR3 size: 16 residues. Germline CDR1 is LGHNT and CDR2 is FRNRAP. Germline trimming cut 5 bases from V and 8 bases from J; bases unmatched to any gene: 17. The CDR3 sequence is CASGPFQGGGGMGYTF. The DNA for the CDR3 is TGTGCTAGTGGTCCCTTCCAGGGGGGCGGAGGAATGGGCTACACCTTC.

A few counts support this clone. V and J are TRBV7-8 and TRBJ2-7; 8 positions match TRBD2. This CDR3 has 15 amino acids. Germline assignment: CDR1 SGHVS and CDR2 FQNEAQ. Trimming took 5 bases from V and 3 from J; bases not matched to a gene: 9. CDR3 bases: TGTGCCAGCAGCGGTTCCGGGACTAGAATCTACGAGCAGTACGTC. Amino acid sequence: CASSGSGTRIYEQYV.

The chain carries TRBV28 and TRBJ1-6; weak D call: TRBD1 (5 bases). Germline CDR1 is MDHEN and CDR2 is SYDVKM. The CDR3 extends over 14 amino acids. V lost 2 bases and J lost 4, with 6 bases in between. CDR3 sequence reads: CASSLGHYNSPLHF. The CDR3 DNA sequence: TGTGCCAGCAGTTTAGGACATTATAATTCACCCCTCCACTTT.

To note about this clone: Other nucleotide sequences in the sample specify the same CDR3. V is TRBV5-4 and J is TRBJ2-5; TRBD1 might be the D (6 bases). V lost 0 bases, J lost 3 bases, and 6 bases lay in between. There are 13 residues in the CDR3. Per germline, CDR1 SGHNT and CDR2 YYREEE (reference sequence). The CDR3 region has the DNA TGTGCCAGCAGCTTGGAGGGGGAAGAGACCCAGTACTTC. Amino acids: CASSLEGEETQYF.

The V and J genes are TRBV25-1 and TRBJ2-1, with a possible D match to TRBD1 (5 bases). CDR1 MGHDK and CDR2 SYGVNS come from the germline V gene. The CDR3 is 14 amino acids. Trimming took off 4 bases at V and 4 bases at J, with 11 bases between the two ends. The CDR3 sequence is CASSVSRGYNEQFF. The CDR3 coding sequence is TGTGCCAGCAGTGTTTCTAGGGGATACAATGAGCAGTTCTTC. The full variable domain, in which reference TRBV25-1 and TRBJ2-1 provide the parts outside the CDR3, is EADIYQTPRYLVIGTGKKITLECSQTMGHDKMYWYQQDPGMELHLIHYSYGVNSTEKGDLSSESTVSRIRTEHFPLTLESARPSHTSQYLCASSVSRGYNEQFFGPGTRLTVL.

The CDR3 sequence: CASRKRGARNEQYF. In nucleotides, the CDR3 is TGTGCCAGCAGGAAGCGGGGGGCCAGGAACGAGCAGTACTTC. The rearrangement links TRBV6-5 to TRBJ2-7; TRBD2 matches at 9 bases. V was clipped by 6 bases and J by 5 bases; unmatched bases: 8. The CDR3 length is 14 residues. CDR1 and CDR2 from the germline V gene are MNHEY and SVGAGI.

V and J are TRBV6-1 and TRBJ1-2; no definite D call. V lost 0 bases and J lost 8, with 7 bases in between. Looked up from germline, CDR1 is MNHNS and CDR2 is SASEGT. This CDR3 region has 12 residues. Written as DNA, the CDR3 is TGTGCCAGCAGTGAAGCGTTGAGAGGCTACACCTTC. Translation gives CASSEALRGYTF.